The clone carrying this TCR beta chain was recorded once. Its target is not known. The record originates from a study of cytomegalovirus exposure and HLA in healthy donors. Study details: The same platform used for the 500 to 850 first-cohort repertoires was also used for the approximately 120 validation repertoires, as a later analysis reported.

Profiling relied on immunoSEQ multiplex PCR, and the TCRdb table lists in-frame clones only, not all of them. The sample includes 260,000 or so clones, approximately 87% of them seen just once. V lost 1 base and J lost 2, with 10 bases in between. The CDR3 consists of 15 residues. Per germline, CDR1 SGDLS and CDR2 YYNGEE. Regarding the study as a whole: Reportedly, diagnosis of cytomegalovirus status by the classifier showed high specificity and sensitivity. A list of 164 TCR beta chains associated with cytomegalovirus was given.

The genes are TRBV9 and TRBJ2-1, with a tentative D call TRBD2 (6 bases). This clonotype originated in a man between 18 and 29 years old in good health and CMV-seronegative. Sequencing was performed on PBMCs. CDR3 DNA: TGTGCCAGCAGCGTAACGGCGGGGACCTACAATGAGCAGTTCTTC. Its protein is CASSVTAGTYNEQFF.